What follows are 14 T cell receptor beta chains derived from one specimen sequenced in a study of cytomegalovirus exposure and HLA in healthy donors. PCR employed 60 Vbeta and 13 Jbeta primers. Using immunoSEQ multiplex PCR, the repertoire was profiled, and TCRdb retains in-frame clones only, with some absent. The repertoire has 200,000 to 300,000 clones, 82% of them found once; the top ten carry around 5%. Sequencing was done on a sample of PBMCs. Source of these receptors: a woman between 40 and 50 years old in good health and CMV-seropositive.

This chain uses TRBV29-1 with TRBJ2-3, with TRBD1 matching over 7 bases. The CDR3 has 14 amino acids. Germline assignment: CDR1 SQVTM and CDR2 ANQGSEA. J lost 5 bases, V lost 1 base, and 6 bases had no gene match. The CDR3 reads CSVEATGNGDTQYF. The CDR3 nucleotides read TGCAGCGTTGAAGCGACAGGGAACGGAGATACGCAGTATTTT.

Regarding this clone: An end of the junction does not agree with germline; a read error may underlie this. V gene TRBV7-9 combines with J gene TRBJ1-1; D is uncertain. Per the germline V gene, CDR1 is SEHNR and CDR2 is FQNEAQ (reference sequence). The CDR3 totals 14 residues. CDR3 DNA sequence: TGTTCCAGCAGCTTAGCGGCCCGGAGCACTGAAGCTTTCTTT. This encodes CSSSLAARSTEAFF.

V gene TRBV30 combines with J gene TRBJ2-5; D may be TRBD1 (5 bases). Near its end, the DNA agrees better with TRBJ2-7, so the J call may be wrong. CDR1 and CDR2 from the germline V gene are GTSNPN and SVGIG (reference sequence). CDR3 length: 13 amino acids. Written as DNA, the CDR3 is TGTGCCTGGAGTTGGGGCAGCCCCTACGAGCAGTACTTC. It codes for CAWSWGSPYEQYF.

This clone has only a few counts. The rearrangement links TRBV6-6 to TRBJ1-5, with 9 bases matching TRBD1. The CDR3 is 13 amino acids. V lost 1 base, J lost 9 bases, and 1 base stayed unmatched. Germline V gene sequence: CDR1 MNHNY, CDR2 SVGAGI (reference sequence). DNA for the CDR3: TGTGCCAGCAGTTACTTGGGACAGGGGCCCCAGCATTTT. Its protein product is CASSYLGQGPQHF.

This clone was counted a few times. The rearrangement joins TRBV4-3 to TRBJ2-3; 11 positions agree with TRBD2. Germline V gene sequence: CDR1 LGHNA, CDR2 YSLEER. J gave up 3 bases and V 2 bases, and 4 bases lay outside the gene matches. The CDR3 loop spans 16 amino acids. CDR3 nucleotides: TGCGCCAGCAGCCAATCGGGACTAGCGGAAACAGATACGCAGTATTTT. Translated: CASSQSGLAETDTQYF.

This clone was counted a single time. V and J are TRBV2 and TRBJ2-7; the match to TRBD2 covers 8 bases. The CDR3 consists of 14 residues. Germline loops: CDR1 SNHLY, CDR2 FYNNEI. V shed 4 bases and J 9 bases; nucleotides not matched to a gene: 11. The chain's CDR3 is CASSGELAAGRQYF. In DNA form, the CDR3 reads TGTGCCAGCAGTGGAGAACTAGCGGCCGGTCGGCAGTACTTC.

The rearrangement links TRBV7-6 to TRBJ2-1; 10 bases match TRBD2. Trimming at V came to 3 bases and at J to 7 bases, leaving 3 bases not matched to a gene. The CDR3 extends over 14 amino acids. Germline CDR1 reads SGHVS; CDR2 reads FNYEAQ. The DNA for the CDR3 is TGTGCCAGCAGCTTGACTAGCGGGCCGAATGAGCAGTTCTTC. Its protein product is CASSLTSGPNEQFF.

This rearrangement joins TRBV6-5 to TRBJ1-5; TRBD1 is a possible D gene (6 bases). The CDR3 has 14 residues. V was cut by 5 bases and J by 4 bases, with 12 bases left in between. Germline assignment: CDR1 MNHEY and CDR2 SVGAGI. As DNA, the CDR3 is TGTGCCAGCAGTAAGAACAGGGAAAATCAGCCCCAGCATTTT. Amino acids: CASSKNRENQPQHF.

The chain recombines TRBV5-1 with TRBJ2-1, with D maybe TRBD2 (6 bases). V shed 1 base and J shed 6 bases, with 17 bases lying between them. Germline loops: CDR1 SGHRS, CDR2 YFSETQ. The CDR3 spans 16 residues. The DNA for the CDR3 is TGCGCCAGCAGCTTGCTTGGGGGGAATGGGTTCAATGAGCAGTTCTTC. Protein product: CASSLLGGNGFNEQFF.

In this sample, this clone turned up once. The chain couples TRBV2 to TRBJ2-7, with 7 positions matching TRBD2. From germline, CDR1 is SNHLY and CDR2 FYNNEI. J gave up 7 bases and V 4 bases, and 10 bases lay outside the gene matches. The CDR3 loop spans 14 amino acids. This CDR3 reads CASSGSTQGGEQYF. CDR3 nucleotide sequence: TGTGCCAGCAGTGGGTCCACTCAGGGAGGGGAGCAGTACTTC.

This chain connects TRBV5-6 to TRBJ2-7; tentatively, D is TRBD2 (6 bases). Trimming took 0 bases from V and 2 from J, leaving 15 bases between them. CDR1 and CDR2 (germline): SGHDT, YYEEEE. This CDR3 has 16 residues. The CDR3 coding sequence is TGTGCCAGCAGCTTGGCTTTTAACTGGGGGGCCTACGAGCAGTACTTC. This encodes CASSLAFNWGAYEQYF. The complete variable domain, with remaining parts taken from reference TRBV5-6 and TRBJ2-7, reads DAGVTQSPTHLIKTRGQQVTLRCSPKSGHDTVSWYQQALGQGPQFIFQYYEEEERQRGNFPDRFSGHQFPNYSSELNVNALLLGDSALYLCASSLAFNWGAYEQYFGPGTRLTVT.

The chain joins TRBV5-1 to TRBJ1-4; D perhaps matches TRBD1 (6 bases). V lost 7 bases and J 1 base, leaving 14 bases between the germline ends. In germline, CDR1 is SGHRS, CDR2 YFSETQ. The CDR3 has 15 amino acids. As DNA, the CDR3 is TGCGCCAGCCAAAGTAAACAGGGAACTAATGAAAAACTGTTTTTT. It encodes CASQSKQGTNEKLFF.

V and J are TRBV7-2 and TRBJ1-5, with 8 bases that match TRBD1. J lost 5 bases, V lost 1 base, and 4 bases had no gene match. The CDR3 consists of 15 residues. Germline V gives CDR1 SGHTA, CDR2 FQGNSA. CDR3 sequence (DNA): TGTGCCAGCAGCTTAGTGTCAGGGGGCCATCAGCCCCAGCATTTT. This sequence encodes CASSLVSGGHQPQHF.

This clone appeared a few times. V gene TRBV19 combines with J gene TRBJ1-2; D is undetermined. Germline CDR1 reads LNHDA; CDR2 reads SQIVND (reference sequence). Deletions cut 7 bases from V and 2 bases from J, with 11 bases between. The CDR3 has 13 residues. The CDR3 nucleotides read TGTGCCAGTATCGGGGAATACAACTATGGCTACACCTTC. Translating it yields CASIGEYNYGYTF.